One sample yielded the 23 T cell receptor beta chains listed below, sequenced in a study of beta chain features in type 1 diabetes. The study's findings and limits: Shorter TCRB CDR3s, moderately but significantly so, were found in Type 1 diabetes patients in all four CD4+ subsets.

Sequenced material consisted of expressed TCRB transcripts (all of the isolated RNA was reverse transcribed). Method: immunoSEQ multiplex PCR; TCRdb's copy keeps in-frame clones and lacks some. The sample has fewer than 110,000 clones; roughly 28% are singletons. These TCRs are of unknown antigen specificity. The sequenced sample was central memory CD4+ T cells from blood. Receptor source: a woman in her late teens or twenties with type 1 diabetes.

The genes are TRBV6-5 and TRBJ2-7; a possible D gene is TRBD2 (5 bases). CDR3 size: 12 residues. Looked up from germline, CDR1 is MNHEY and CDR2 is SVGAGI. V was cut by 5 bases and J by 5 bases, with 10 bases left in between. Here the CDR3 reads CASSESGNEQYV. The CDR3 DNA reads as TGTGCCAGCAGTGAGTCGGGGAACGAGCAGTACGTC.

This clone was seen only a few times. This chain uses TRBV2 with TRBJ2-5; TRBD2 matches 8 bases. Germline assignment: CDR1 SNHLY and CDR2 FYNNEI. The CDR3 sequence is 17 residues long. J was trimmed by 2 bases and V by 8 bases; bases with no gene match: 16. The CDR3 spells CASPRSTAGGGQETQYF. The CDR3, as DNA: TGTGCCAGCCCCAGGAGCACGGCGGGAGGAGGGCAAGAGACCCAGTACTTC. The whole variable domain, remainder taken from reference TRBV2 and TRBJ2-5, is EPEVTQTPSHQVTQMGQEVILRCVPISNHLYFYWYRQILGQKVEFLVSFYNNEISEKSEIFDDQFSVERPDGSNFTLKIRSTKLEDSAMYFCASPRSTAGGGQETQYFGPGTRLLVL.

In DNA form, the CDR3 reads TGCGCCAGCAGCCAAGAAAGGTGGCGGCGACAGGGGAACACCGGGGAGCTGTTTTTT. Protein sequence: CASSQERWRRQGNTGELFF. The rearrangement uses TRBV4-3 and TRBJ2-2; 7 nucleotides agree with TRBD1. The CDR3 length is 19 residues. V was pared by 0 bases and J by 1 base, with 11 bases of the junction left unmatched. From germline, CDR1 is LGHNA and CDR2 YSLEER.

This clone turned up a few times. The V call is TRBV10-1, the J call TRBJ2-5; the D gene is possibly TRBD2 (6 bases). With 3 bases removed from V and 5 bases from J, the gap between germline ends came to 13 bases. The CDR3 has 14 amino acids. CDR1 is WNHNN, CDR2 SYGVQD, per germline (reference sequence). As DNA, the CDR3 is TGCGCCAGCAGTGATGGGCTAGCGAGGGAGACCCAGTACTTC. It yields the protein CASSDGLARETQYF.

This clone was counted only a few times. The J gene is TRBJ1-2, the V gene TRBV5-4; possibly TRBD1 for D (6 bases). This CDR3 is built from 13 residues. Trimming pared 4 bases from V and 2 bases from J, leaving 9 bases between. Germline values: CDR1 SGHNT, CDR2 YYREEE (reference sequence). For the CDR3, the DNA is TGTGCCAGCAGCCCCGACAGGAACTATGGCTACACCTTC. Residues: CASSPDRNYGYTF.

V usage is TRBV18 and J usage is TRBJ1-5; 11 bases are a match to TRBD1. This CDR3 is built from 16 residues. Germline V gives CDR1 KGHSH, CDR2 LQKENI. Trimming cost V 6 bases and J 1 base; bases outside gene matches: 5. DNA for the CDR3: TGTGCCAGCTCTCCAGGACAGGGGGCGAGCAATCAGCCCCAGCATTTT. It translates to CASSPGQGASNQPQHF.

The rearrangement uses TRBV5-1 and TRBJ2-3; no clear D. The V and J ends lost 4 bases and 4 bases respectively, with 13 bases between them. In germline, CDR1 is SGHRS, CDR2 YFSETQ. This CDR3 is built from 14 residues. CDR3 bases: TGCGCCAGCAGCCCGGTCATTACCGCAGATACGCAGTATTTT. Protein sequence: CASSPVITADTQYF.

This chain joins TRBV2 and TRBJ1-5; D is possibly TRBD1 (6 bases). CDR3 size: 15 residues. Trimming took off 3 bases at V and 4 bases at J, with 13 bases between the two ends. Germline assignment: CDR1 SNHLY and CDR2 FYNNEI. The CDR3 region is CASSETGGPNQPQHF. The CDR3 nucleotides are TGTGCCAGCAGTGAGACAGGCGGCCCAAATCAGCCCCAGCATTTT.

The chain has TRBV7-2 and TRBJ2-5; a weak D match, TRBD1 (6 bases). This CDR3 spans 14 amino acids. CDR1 and CDR2 from the germline V gene are SGHTA and FQGNSA. Trimming took 3 bases from V and 1 from J, leaving 9 bases between them. CDR3 loop: CASSLGAIQETQYF. CDR3 nucleotide sequence: TGTGCCAGCAGCTTGGGGGCCATCCAAGAGACCCAGTACTTC.

The chain couples TRBV2 to TRBJ1-2; D is possibly TRBD1 (5 bases). Germline loops: CDR1 SNHLY, CDR2 FYNNEI. V was clipped by 7 bases and J by 2 bases, with 14 bases between them. The CDR3 runs to 14 residues. The CDR3 DNA follows: TGTGCCAGCACGGGAGGGGTAGGGAACTATGGCTACACCTTC. It is translated as CASTGGVGNYGYTF.

V gene TRBV4-2 combines with J gene TRBJ2-3, with 10 nucleotides matching TRBD2. Germline CDR1 reads LGHNA; CDR2 reads YNFKEQ. V was pared by 3 bases and J by 14 bases, with 11 bases of the junction left unmatched. This CDR3 is built from 14 residues. CDR3 sequence: CASSQDRSGRAWYF. The DNA of the CDR3 is TGTGCCAGCAGCCAGGACCGAAGCGGGAGGGCCTGGTATTTT.

In nucleotides, the CDR3 is TGTGCCAGCAGCGTAGGAGGTACTAGCGGGAGGGTTCGTGAGCAGTTCTTC. This sequence encodes CASSVGGTSGRVREQFF. The chain couples TRBV9 to TRBJ2-1; 13 nucleotides line up with TRBD2. Germline CDR1 SGDLS, CDR2 YYNGEE. The CDR3 is made up of 17 amino acids. V was clipped by 0 bases and J by 9 bases; unmatched bases: 9.

The chain uses TRBV6-6 and TRBJ1-2, with a weak D call TRBD1 (6 bases). With 0 bases removed from V and 2 bases from J, the gap between germline ends came to 13 bases. Germline V lookup: CDR1 MNHNY, CDR2 SVGAGI (reference sequence). The CDR3 totals 16 residues. The CDR3 spells CASSYSQYRVNYGYTF. The CDR3 bases are TGTGCCAGCAGTTACTCGCAATACAGGGTGAACTATGGCTACACCTTC.

This clone has just a few counts. This chain connects TRBV28 to TRBJ2-1; 16 nucleotides line up with TRBD2. Germline assignment: CDR1 MDHEN and CDR2 SYDVKM. The V gene end was trimmed by 6 bases and the J gene end by 11 bases; junction bases not matched to a gene: 10. The CDR3 loop spans 16 amino acids. CDR3 region: CASSGTSGRALEKQFF. The CDR3 DNA follows: TGTGCCAGCAGCGGGACTAGCGGGAGGGCCCTGGAGAAGCAGTTCTTC.

This clone was seen more than once but under ten times. The CDR3 DNA follows: TGTGCCAGTAGTATCCAGAACATGAACACTGAAGCTTTCTTT. Protein sequence: CASSIQNMNTEAFF. The chain couples TRBV19 to TRBJ1-1; D gene uncertain. Trimming took 3 bases from V and 0 from J, leaving 8 bases between them. CDR1 and CDR2 from the germline V gene are LNHDA and SQIVND (reference sequence). CDR3 length equals 14 residues.

In its sample, this clone was seen a few times. The CDR3 nucleotides read TGTGCCAGCAGCCCGGGACTAGCGGGAGGAGAGAATGAGCAGTTCTTC. This translates into CASSPGLAGGENEQFF. V usage is TRBV5-4 and J usage is TRBJ2-1, with 15 positions matching TRBD2. J gave up 7 bases and V 4 bases, and 6 bases lay outside the gene matches. This CDR3 spans 16 amino acids. Germline V gene lookup returns CDR1 SGHNT and CDR2 YYREEE (reference sequence).

This clone was detected a few times. This chain uses TRBV12-5 with TRBJ2-1; TRBD1 aligns across 8 bases. After removal of 7 bases from V and 3 bases from J, the junction contained 5 bases not matched to a gene. Germline V gene lookup returns CDR1 LGHNT and CDR2 FRNRAP. The CDR3 is made up of 14 amino acids. The CDR3 loop is CASVGTGFYNEQFF. The CDR3, as DNA: TGTGCTAGTGTTGGGACAGGTTTCTACAATGAGCAGTTCTTC.

This clone was seen only a few times. The rearrangement uses TRBV30 and TRBJ2-2, with 7 positions matching TRBD1. CDR1 GTSNPN and CDR2 SVGIG come from the germline V gene (reference sequence). Trimming removed 6 bases from V and 4 bases from J; junction bases left unmatched: 11. This CDR3 is built from 15 residues. DNA of the CDR3: TGTGCCTGCCGGAAGGGGGCTTTGGGCACCGGGGAGCTGTTTTTT. This translates into CACRKGALGTGELFF.

Remarks on this clone: The germline gene is not matched at one end of the junction; a read error may be the cause. The chain joins TRBV7-2 to TRBJ2-3; tentative D call: TRBD2 (5 bases). CDR3 size: 16 residues. Germline loops: CDR1 SGHTA, CDR2 FQGNSA. CDR3 in amino acids: CASSLGIRASIDTQYF. For the CDR3, the DNA is TGTGCCAGCAGCTTAGGAATTAGGGCTAGCATAGATACGCAGTATTTT.

This clone was picked up a small number of times. This chain connects TRBV7-2 to TRBJ2-2; the D gene is possibly TRBD1 (5 bases). The V end was cut by 4 bases, the J end by 8 bases, with 11 bases between. Germline CDR1 and CDR2: SGHTA and FQGNSA. This CDR3 has 13 residues. The CDR3, as DNA: TGTGCCAGCAGCTCCCCAGGGTCGGGGGAGCTGTTTTTT. As protein: CASSSPGSGELFF.

The V and J genes are TRBV11-2 and TRBJ2-5; TRBD2 matches at 11 bases. Trimming removed 5 bases from V and 1 base from J; junction bases left unmatched: 9. Germline loops: CDR1 SGHAT, CDR2 FQNNGV. The CDR3 is 17 residues long. CDR3 nucleotide sequence: TGTGCCAGCAGCCCCACCTTGACTAGCGGGATCCAAGAGACCCAGTACTTC. Protein sequence: CASSPTLTSGIQETQYF.

The genes are TRBV7-8 and TRBJ2-7; D might be TRBD2 (6 bases). The CDR3 loop spans 15 amino acids. Germline CDR1 is SGHVS and CDR2 is FQNEAQ. V was trimmed by 5 bases and J by 7 bases, leaving 21 bases between them. CDR3 coding DNA: TGTGCCAGCAGCCTCCGGGACCGGGGGTTGGGTGAGCAGTACTTC. Its translation: CASSLRDRGLGEQYF.

A few counts support this clone. V is TRBV13 and J is TRBJ1-5; 7 bases agree with TRBD1. CDR1 and CDR2 (germline): PRHDT, FYEKMQ (reference sequence). V was pared by 4 bases and J by 2 bases, with 14 bases of the junction left unmatched. The CDR3 length is 18 residues. CDR3 nucleotides: TGTGCCAGCAGCTCAGACAGGGTCGCCCCGTGGGGCAATCAGCCCCAGCATTTT. As protein: CASSSDRVAPWGNQPQHF.